The clone carrying this T cell receptor (beta chain) appeared once. This entry is derived from a study of blood T cell repertoires in COVID-19. For the study at large: Acute and convalescent COVID-19 specimens originated in the United States, Italy and Spain.

The table came from immunoSEQ multiplex PCR; TCRdb's copy has only in-frame clones and leaves some out. Altogether about 120,000 clones are present, about 87% being singletons, with the ten largest covering roughly 2.2%. This CDR3 has 12 residues. CDR1 is GTSNPN, CDR2 SVGIG, per germline (reference sequence). Deletions cut 5 bases from V and 9 bases from J, with 14 bases between. Material for sequencing was peripheral blood. The chain combines TRBV30 with TRBJ2-1, with a weak D call TRBD2 (6 bases). This TCR derives from a woman between 50 and 59 years old with acute or convalescent COVID-19. The CDR3 DNA reads TGTGCCTGGGCCCGACTCGGGAGTGAGCAGTTCTTC. It codes for CAWARLGSEQFF.